One T cell receptor beta chain is described in this entry. Its antigen remains unknown. The method was immunoSEQ multiplex PCR; TCRdb's version includes in-frame clones alone and lacks a portion of them. This sample has tens of thousands of clones, with around 89% found just once. Described time point: week 35, safety follow-up. A 20-mer mutant IDH1 peptide at 300 ug was injected subcutaneously with topical imiquimod. Eight vaccinations reached patients in weeks 1, 3, 5, 7, 11, 15, 19 and 23. The sample belongs to a study of a mutant IDH1 vaccine in newly diagnosed glioma. Study overall: Investigators started vaccination 4-6 weeks after radiotherapy alone, or with temozolomide cycles. Radiotherapy, temozolomide, or both had been given previously, and both were given to most. General study points: Changes in the top peripheral T cell clonotypes seemingly had no bearing on pseudoprogression.

Specimen: PBMCs, collected from a glioma patient whose treatment included an IDH1 peptide vaccine. This clonotype was obtained from a man in his forties with glioma.

The CDR3 DNA reads TGTGCCAGCAGCTTGAGTTTCAGGGGAAGAGGGCAGCCCCAGCATTTT. Translation gives CASSLSFRGRGQPQHF. The chain joins TRBV5-8 to TRBJ1-5, with D tentatively TRBD1 (6 bases). The CDR3 runs to 16 residues. Germline V CDR1 and CDR2: SGHTS, YDEGEE. V was clipped by 1 base and J by 7 bases, with 18 bases between them.